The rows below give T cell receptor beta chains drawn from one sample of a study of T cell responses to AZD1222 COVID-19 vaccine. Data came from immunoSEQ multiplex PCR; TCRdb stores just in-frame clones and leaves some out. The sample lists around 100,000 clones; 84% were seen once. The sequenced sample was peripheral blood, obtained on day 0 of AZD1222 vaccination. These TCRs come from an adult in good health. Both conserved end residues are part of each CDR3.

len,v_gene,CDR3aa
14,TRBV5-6,CASRSGANNEKLFF
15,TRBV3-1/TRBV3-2,CASSVYGRAKNIQYF
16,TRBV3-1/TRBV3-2,CASSQLAGQGGGTQYF
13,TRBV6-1,CASSEVGAGELFF
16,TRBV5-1,CASSRTEGANYNEQFF
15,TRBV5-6,CASFSQGSGANVLTF
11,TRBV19,CASSIGQTQYF
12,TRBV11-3,CASSQLGNTIYF
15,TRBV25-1,CASSPGQASTDTQYF
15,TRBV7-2,CASSLAGGNTDTQYF
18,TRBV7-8,CASSSRLAGGIGANVLTF
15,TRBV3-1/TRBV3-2,CASSPTGLAADTQYF
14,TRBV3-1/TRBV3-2,CASSPPRGNTEAFF
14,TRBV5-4,CASSGTGGDTEAFF
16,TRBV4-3,CASSPQGGATYNEQFF
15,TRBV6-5,CASTQGSGTNEKLFF
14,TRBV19,CASTEGPSTDTQYF
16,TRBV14,CASSGQGRKQSTEAFF
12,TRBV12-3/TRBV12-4,CASSLAGDTQYF
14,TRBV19,CASSIGQGADTQYF
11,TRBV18,CASSIQETQYF
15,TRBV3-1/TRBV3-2,CASSQEGVENQPQHF
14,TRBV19,CASSLELPNTEAFF
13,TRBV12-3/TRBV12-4,CASIKRERTEAFF
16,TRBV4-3,CASSHGTGASSYEQYF
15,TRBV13,CASSLETGGSYGYTF
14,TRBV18,CASSSREADYEQYF
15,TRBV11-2,CASSLGGTGQNIQYF
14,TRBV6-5,CASRSQGYTGELFF
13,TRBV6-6,CASTPSGGYEQYF
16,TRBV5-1,CASSPGLAGGRDTQYF
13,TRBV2,CASTPGDHSPLHF
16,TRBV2,CASSLTPAGVGETQYF
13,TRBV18,CASSPNSGYEQYF
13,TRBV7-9,CASSLQGDYGYTF
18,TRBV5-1,CASSLARGGGGRNTEAFF
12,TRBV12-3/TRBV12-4,CASSPGSMTQYF
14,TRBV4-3,CASSQAWGDYGYTF
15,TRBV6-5,CASRGQGLFTGELFF
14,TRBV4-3,CASSQDASSYEQYF
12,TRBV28,CASSHQIYGYTF
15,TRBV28,CASSQTAPGANVLTF
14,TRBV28,CASSPGGWGKMGYF
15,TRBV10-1,CASSDAGFGYNEQFF
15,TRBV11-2,CASSLRGQANTEAFF
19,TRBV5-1,CASSSLGLAGVSSYNEQFF
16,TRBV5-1,CASSLGRGALSEKLFF
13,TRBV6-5,CASSYSTYTEAFF
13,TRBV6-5,CAVGRGVDTEAFF
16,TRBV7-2,CASSFRAGGSTDTQYF
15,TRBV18,CASSTGGEAETEAFF